These T cell receptor beta chains were read from a single sample in a study of PD-L1 blockade in urothelial cancer. Assay used: immunoSEQ multiplex PCR; TCRdb lists only in-frame clones, some missing. Among some 46,000 clones listed, around 80% were seen once. The sequencing used PBMCs, collected around atezolizumab (anti-PD-L1) treatment. The source of these receptors is a man aged 55 to 70 with urothelial cancer. Each CDR3 is given with its conserved first and last residue. Fields, in order: clone size, D gene, J gene, V gene, CDR3 DNA, CDR3 protein. The D gene is left open where the match is weak. Clone size appears in some rows only: once, few, many, or a class for an expanded clone.

size: -; D: TRBD2; J: TRBJ2-3; V: TRBV19; DNA: TGTGCCAGTAAGAGCAGGACTAGCGGAACTAGCACAGATACGCAGTATTTT; CDR3: CASKSRTSGTSTDTQYF
size: -; D: TRBD1; J: TRBJ1-6; V: TRBV28; DNA: TGTGCCAGCAGTTCCTGGGACAGGGTGGGAAGTGCCTATAATTCACCCCTCCACTTT; CDR3: CASSSWDRVGSAYNSPLHF
size: -; D: -; J: TRBJ1-2; V: TRBV5-6; DNA: TGTGCCAGCAGCTTGGGGTCAGTTAACTATGGCTACACCTTC; CDR3: CASSLGSVNYGYTF
size: few; D: TRBD1; J: TRBJ2-1; V: TRBV29-1; DNA: TGCAGCGTTGTACAGGGGCGTTACAATGAGCAGTTCTTC; CDR3: CSVVQGRYNEQFF
size: -; D: -; J: TRBJ1-3; V: TRBV30; DNA: TGTGCCTGGAGTGTAGCAGGGTCTTGGGGAAACACCATATATTTT; CDR3: CAWSVAGSWGNTIYF
size: -; D: -; J: TRBJ2-1; V: TRBV5-1; DNA: TGCGCCAGCAGTGACACAGGGGACTTCTATGAGCAGTTCTTC; CDR3: CASSDTGDFYEQFF
size: -; D: -; J: TRBJ1-5; V: TRBV28; DNA: TGTGCCAGTAAGGGCGGGGGGAGCAATCAGCCCCAGCATTTT; CDR3: CASKGGGSNQPQHF
size: -; D: -; J: TRBJ2-5; V: TRBV14; DNA: TGTGCCAGCAGCCAAGTTGGGGCGAGAGCCCAAGAGACCCAGTACTTC; CDR3: CASSQVGARAQETQYF
size: -; D: -; J: TRBJ1-3; V: TRBV6-5; DNA: TGTGCCAGCAGTTACGACAGATTAGTCTCTGGAAACACCATATATTTT; CDR3: CASSYDRLVSGNTIYF
size: few; D: TRBD1; J: TRBJ1-5; V: TRBV19; DNA: TGTGCCAGTAATCCGGGACAGGGGGGTGGAAGGGCCCAGCATTTT; CDR3: CASNPGQGGGRAQHF
size: -; D: -; J: TRBJ1-2; V: TRBV27; DNA: TGTGCCAGCAGTTTGAGAGGTCAGACTAACTATGGCTACACCTTC; CDR3: CASSLRGQTNYGYTF
size: -; D: -; J: TRBJ1-3; V: TRBV7-6; DNA: TGTGCCAGCAGCTTAGCGACAGGTCCTGGAAACACCATATATTTT; CDR3: CASSLATGPGNTIYF
size: -; D: TRBD1; J: TRBJ1-1; V: TRBV4-2; DNA: TGTGCCAGCAGCCGATCAGACAGGGCCCTAAATGAAGCTTTCTTT; CDR3: CASSRSDRALNEAFF
size: -; D: TRBD2; J: TRBJ2-3; V: TRBV5-1; DNA: TGCGCCAGCAGCTTGGGTAGCGGGGTTCTTGGCACAGATACGCAGTATTTT; CDR3: CASSLGSGVLGTDTQYF
size: -; D: -; J: TRBJ1-5; V: TRBV11-2; DNA: TGTGCCAGCAGCTTAGATCGGGATCAGCCCCAGCATTTT; CDR3: CASSLDRDQPQHF
size: -; D: TRBD2; J: TRBJ2-1; V: TRBV29-1; DNA: TGCAGCGGAAGGATGGGTCTAGCGGGCACTAAGTTCTTC; CDR3: CSGRMGLAGTKFF
size: -; D: -; J: TRBJ2-3; V: TRBV5-5; DNA: TGTGCCAGCAGCTTGGGACTTGGCACGCCCAGTCTTAGCACAGATACGCAGTATTTT; CDR3: CASSLGLGTPSLSTDTQYF
size: -; D: -; J: TRBJ1-1; V: TRBV18; DNA: TGTGCCAGCTCACCTGACACAGGGCGGGTCGGGAACGAAGCTTTCTTT; CDR3: CASSPDTGRVGNEAFF
size: -; D: -; J: TRBJ1-5; V: TRBV28; DNA: TGTGCCAGCAGTTCCCTTCTAGGTAGCAATCAGCCCCAGCATTTT; CDR3: CASSSLLGSNQPQHF
size: -; D: TRBD2; J: TRBJ2-1; V: TRBV11-1; DNA: TGTGCCAGCAGCCCCCGAGCGGGGACCGTCAATGAGCAGTTCTTC; CDR3: CASSPRAGTVNEQFF
size: once; D: -; J: TRBJ1-2; V: TRBV5-1; DNA: TGCGCCAGCAGTCAATCCTCAGATTTTCTCCTCTATGGCTACACCTTC; CDR3: CASSQSSDFLLYGYTF
size: once; D: -; J: TRBJ2-1; V: TRBV5-1; DNA: TGCGCCAGCAGCTTGGTTGTAAGTAGAGGATACAATGAGCAGTTCTTC; CDR3: CASSLVVSRGYNEQFF
size: -; D: TRBD1; J: TRBJ2-1; V: TRBV19; DNA: TGTGCCAGTAGTAAGACAGGGGGTGTGGATGAGCAGTTCTTC; CDR3: CASSKTGGVDEQFF
size: -; D: -; J: TRBJ2-5; V: TRBV28; DNA: TGTGCCAGCAGTTTGACAAGAGAACAAGAGACCCAGTACTTC; CDR3: CASSLTREQETQYF
size: -; D: -; J: TRBJ2-3; V: TRBV6-5; DNA: TGTGCCAGCAGTTTTCAGAGGCCCGATACGCAGTATTTT; CDR3: CASSFQRPDTQYF
size: -; D: -; J: TRBJ2-7; V: TRBV6-1; DNA: TGTGCCAGCAGTGAAGATTTCGGCGGGGGCAAGCAGTACTTC; CDR3: CASSEDFGGGKQYF
size: -; D: -; J: TRBJ2-1; V: TRBV7-8; DNA: TGTGCCAGCAGCTTAGCGTGGGGCACAGACAATGAGCAGTTCTTC; CDR3: CASSLAWGTDNEQFF
size: -; D: -; J: TRBJ2-7; V: TRBV29-1; DNA: TGCAGCGTTGAAGAGAGGGGGTCCCTCTACGAGCAGTACTTC; CDR3: CSVEERGSLYEQYF
size: -; D: TRBD2; J: TRBJ2-7; V: TRBV7-2; DNA: TGTGCCACCGGGGAAAGCGGGGGCTCCTACGAGCAGTACTTC; CDR3: CATGESGGSYEQYF
size: -; D: -; J: TRBJ2-7; V: TRBV20-1; DNA: TGCAGTGCTAACGGGAATTACGAGCAGTACTTC; CDR3: CSANGNYEQYF
size: few; D: TRBD1; J: TRBJ2-7; V: TRBV28; DNA: TGTGCCAGCAGCCGGACAGGGGGTTTTTACGAGCAGTACTTC; CDR3: CASSRTGGFYEQYF
size: -; D: -; J: TRBJ2-2; V: TRBV4-1; DNA: TGCGCCAGCAGCCAAGAAGACTCCCACGGGACCGGGGAGCTGTTTTTT; CDR3: CASSQEDSHGTGELFF
size: few; D: -; J: TRBJ2-1; V: TRBV2; DNA: TGTGCCAAGGGGAGGTCGAGCGCAGCTCAGGGTGAGCAGTTCTTC; CDR3: CAKGRSSAAQGEQFF
size: -; D: TRBD1; J: TRBJ2-2; V: TRBV19; DNA: TGTGCCAGTAGTAGGCGGACAGGGACATACTCGAACACCGGGGAGCTGTTTTTT; CDR3: CASSRRTGTYSNTGELFF
size: -; D: -; J: TRBJ1-4; V: TRBV19; DNA: TGTGCCAGTATAACGGGGTCCGGACGTAATGAAAAACTGTTTTTT; CDR3: CASITGSGRNEKLFF
size: -; D: -; J: TRBJ1-6; V: TRBV7-9; DNA: TGTGCCAGCACGGGGGGTAATTCACCCCTCCACTTT; CDR3: CASTGGNSPLHF
size: few; D: -; J: TRBJ1-1; V: TRBV6-5; DNA: TGTGCCAGCAGTTACTCTACAGGCCAGGAAGCTTTCTTT; CDR3: CASSYSTGQEAFF
size: -; D: TRBD1; J: TRBJ1-2; V: TRBV10-2; DNA: TGCGCCAGCAGTGTACAGGGGGCAGTCGCTGGCTACACCTTC; CDR3: CASSVQGAVAGYTF
size: -; D: -; J: TRBJ2-7; V: TRBV27; DNA: TGTGCCAGCAGTTTAAGAACAGGGCTTACCTACGAGCAGTACTTC; CDR3: CASSLRTGLTYEQYF
size: few; D: -; J: TRBJ2-7; V: TRBV6-5; DNA: TGTGCCAGCAGTTACTCTGGCCTGGAGGAGCAGTACTTC; CDR3: CASSYSGLEEQYF
size: once; D: TRBD1; J: TRBJ1-1; V: TRBV5-1; DNA: TGCGCCAGCAGCTTGGTTACAGGGGGTATGACTGAAGCTTTCTTT; CDR3: CASSLVTGGMTEAFF
size: -; D: -; J: TRBJ2-7; V: TRBV10-2; DNA: TGCGCCAGCAGTGAAGTGACACCTGCCCCTGAGCAGTACTTC; CDR3: CASSEVTPAPEQYF
size: -; D: -; J: TRBJ2-1; V: TRBV21-1; DNA: TGTGCCAGCGGAGTTCCCGGGACAGACCTCTACAATGAGCAGTTCTTC; CDR3: CASGVPGTDLYNEQFF
size: few; D: -; J: TRBJ2-1; V: TRBV28; DNA: TGTGTCGCGAGCTCCTACAATGAGCAGTTCTTC; CDR3: CVASSYNEQFF
size: -; D: -; J: TRBJ1-3; V: TRBV28; DNA: TGTGCCAGTAGTCCCGCGTCTCGAGGAAACACCATATATTTT; CDR3: CASSPASRGNTIYF
size: -; D: -; J: TRBJ1-2; V: TRBV6-5; DNA: TGTGCCAGCAGGAGCGATACAGGGCTTAACTATGGCTACACCTTC; CDR3: CASRSDTGLNYGYTF
size: -; D: -; J: TRBJ2-1; V: TRBV29-1; DNA: TGCAGCGCCCTGCCGGACAGCCAAGGGCAGTTCTTC; CDR3: CSALPDSQGQFF
size: few; D: -; J: TRBJ1-4; V: TRBV5-1; DNA: TGCGCCAGCAGCTCCGGACTCCAGGCGGCTAATGAAAAACTGTTTTTT; CDR3: CASSSGLQAANEKLFF
size: once; D: TRBD1; J: TRBJ1-2; V: TRBV30; DNA: TGTGCCTGGGGGTGGGGACAGGGAGTATATGGCTACACCTTC; CDR3: CAWGWGQGVYGYTF
size: -; D: -; J: TRBJ1-4; V: TRBV9; DNA: TGTGCCAGCAGCGTAGACCCACACGCTGAAAAACTGTTTTTT; CDR3: CASSVDPHAEKLFF
size: -; D: -; J: TRBJ2-3; V: TRBV7-7; DNA: TGTGCTAGCAGCGAGCGCACCACAGATACGCAGTATTTT; CDR3: CASSERTTDTQYF
size: -; D: -; J: TRBJ1-6; V: TRBV19; DNA: TGTGCCAGTAGTATTGGTCGCCAGGTGTCCTATAATTCACCCCTCCACTTT; CDR3: CASSIGRQVSYNSPLHF
size: -; D: TRBD2; J: TRBJ2-5; V: TRBV7-6; DNA: TGTGCCAGCAGCCAACTAGCGGGGGCCCAAGAGACCCAGTACTTC; CDR3: CASSQLAGAQETQYF
size: -; D: -; J: TRBJ1-5; V: TRBV6-5; DNA: TGTGCCAGCAGTTACCCCGGACAATGGCAGCCCCAGCATTTT; CDR3: CASSYPGQWQPQHF
size: -; D: TRBD1; J: TRBJ1-5; V: TRBV27; DNA: TGTGCCAGACAGGGGGTTCAGCCCCAGCATTTT; CDR3: CARQGVQPQHF
size: few; D: -; J: TRBJ1-1; V: TRBV15; DNA: TGTGCCACCAGCATGCGGCAGAGAAACACTGAAGCTTTCTTT; CDR3: CATSMRQRNTEAFF
size: -; D: -; J: TRBJ2-6; V: TRBV2; DNA: TGTGCCAGCACTTACAATGCTGGGGCCAACGTCCTGACTTTC; CDR3: CASTYNAGANVLTF
size: -; D: -; J: TRBJ1-1; V: TRBV2; DNA: TGTGCCAGCAGTGCAGGGGAAGGAACTGAAGCTTTCTTT; CDR3: CASSAGEGTEAFF
size: -; D: TRBD1; J: TRBJ1-1; V: TRBV6-4; DNA: TGTGCCAGCAGAATCGACAGGGGGAACACTGAAGCTTTCTTT; CDR3: CASRIDRGNTEAFF
size: -; D: -; J: TRBJ2-5; V: TRBV5-1; DNA: TGCGCCAGCAGCTTCCAGATAGGACAGCTACAAGAGACCCAGTACTTC; CDR3: CASSFQIGQLQETQYF